This T cell receptor beta chain comes out of a study of blood T cell repertoires in COVID-19. The protocol was immunoSEQ multiplex PCR, while the TCRdb copy is restricted to in-frame clones and leaves out a portion. The repertoire consists of about 28,000 clones, with over 75% occurring once and the leading ten covering 16%. Sequencing was performed on peripheral blood. This clonotype was obtained from a woman aged 55-69 years with acute or convalescent COVID-19.

The CDR3 region has the DNA TGTGCCAGCAACGGGGGGTGGACAGGGGGCGTCGACGAGCAGTACTTC. This gives the protein CASNGGWTGGVDEQYF. The V and J genes are TRBV5-5 and TRBJ2-7, with 11 bases fitting TRBD1. Germline CDR1 is SGHKS and CDR2 is YYEKEE (reference sequence). This CDR3 spans 16 amino acids. Losses at the gene ends were 6 bases for V and 5 bases for J; bases not matched to a gene: 13.